These 22 T cell receptor beta chains originate from one sample sequenced in a study of blood T cell repertoires in COVID-19. The table came from immunoSEQ multiplex PCR; TCRdb's copy has only in-frame clones and leaves some out. The data hold about 66,000 clones, with about 88% observed a single time. Sequencing was carried out using peripheral blood. These receptors originate from a man aged 65 to 85 with acute or convalescent COVID-19.

V usage is TRBV7-2 and J usage is TRBJ1-5; D perhaps matches TRBD1 (5 bases). The CDR3 is made up of 13 amino acids. V lost 5 bases to trimming and J lost 4 bases, with 9 bases between them. Germline CDR1 and CDR2: SGHTA and FQGNSA. CDR3: CASSPDRNQPQHF. CDR3 DNA sequence: TGTGCCAGCAGCCCCGACAGAAATCAGCCCCAGCATTTT.

This clone was counted once. The rearrangement uses TRBV15 and TRBJ1-2, with 8 bases that match TRBD1. CDR1 LNHNV and CDR2 YYDKDF come from the germline V gene (reference sequence). This CDR3 has 15 residues. The V gene end was trimmed by 7 bases and the J gene end by 5 bases; junction bases not matched to a gene: 12. The CDR3 here is CATTLGGQGDYGYTF. The CDR3 DNA reads as TGTGCCACCACCCTGGGAGGACAGGGTGATTATGGCTACACCTTC.

As regards this clone: Additional DNA sequences in this sample encode the identical CDR3. The chain links TRBV7-9 to TRBJ1-4; TRBD1 aligns across 9 bases. This CDR3 comprises 14 residues. Germline loops: CDR1 SEHNR, CDR2 FQNEAQ (reference sequence). V dropped 5 bases and J dropped 5; count of bases not matched to a gene: 3. This CDR3 reads CASSLGQGNEKLFF. CDR3 DNA sequence: TGTGCCAGCAGCCTGGGACAGGGCAATGAAAAACTGTTTTTT.

CDR3 sequence reads: CAWSGGAGTQYF. The CDR3 nucleotides are TGTGCCTGGTCGGGGGGAGCGGGGACCCAGTACTTC. This chain joins TRBV30 and TRBJ2-5; 7 bases fit TRBD2. Per the germline V gene, CDR1 is GTSNPN and CDR2 is SVGIG (reference sequence). The CDR3 loop spans 12 amino acids. Trimming took 5 bases from V and 7 from J; bases not matched to a gene: 7.

The chain employs TRBV6-5 and TRBJ1-2, with D maybe TRBD1 (5 bases). Germline V lookup: CDR1 MNHEY, CDR2 SVGAGI. Trimming cost V 4 bases and J 2 bases, with 8 bases left between them. The CDR3 contains 13 residues. The CDR3 is CASSFKGNYGYTF. DNA of the CDR3: TGTGCCAGCAGTTTTAAGGGGAACTATGGCTACACCTTC.

The chain recombines TRBV7-2 with TRBJ2-2, with D hard to call. The CDR3 loop spans 16 amino acids. Germline CDR1 and CDR2: SGHTA and FQGNSA. The V gene lost 5 bases and the J gene lost 2 bases, with 15 bases spanning the gap. The chain's CDR3 is CASSLGLGANTGELFF. Written as DNA, the CDR3 is TGTGCCAGCAGCCTAGGCCTGGGCGCTAACACCGGGGAGCTGTTTTTT.

V is TRBV4-3 and J is TRBJ2-3; 12 positions match TRBD2. This CDR3 is built from 15 residues. The germline CDR1 and CDR2 sequences are LGHNA and YSLEER. V trimming: 7 bases; J trimming: 4 bases; junction bases outside the gene matches: 6. CDR3 DNA sequence: TGCGCCAGCACCGCTAGCGGGGGGGTTGCAGATACGCAGTATTTT. Protein sequence: CASTASGGVADTQYF.

This clone has more than one count but fewer than ten. V gene TRBV19 combines with J gene TRBJ1-5, with 8 bases identical to TRBD1. This CDR3 has 14 amino acids. Germline V CDR1 and CDR2: LNHDA, SQIVND (reference sequence). The J segment lost 4 bases and the V segment lost 4 bases, leaving 3 bases of the junction unmatched. CDR3 loop: CASSTYRGNQPQHF. In DNA form, the CDR3 reads TGTGCCAGTAGTACTTACAGGGGGAATCAGCCCCAGCATTTT. The variable domain in full, with the rest retrieved from reference TRBV19 and TRBJ1-5, is DGGITQSPKYLFRKEGQNVTLSCEQNLNHDAMYWYRQDPGQGLRLIYYSQIVNDFQKGDIAEGYSVSREKKESFPLTVTSAQKNPTAFYLCASSTYRGNQPQHFGDGTRLSIL.

The chain carries TRBV6-5 and TRBJ1-6; no clear D. The CDR3 is made up of 16 amino acids. In germline, CDR1 is MNHEY, CDR2 SVGAGI. The germline V and J ends were trimmed by 0 bases and 7 bases, with 13 bases remaining between them. The CDR3 loop is CASSYSGDLGNSPLHF. CDR3 nucleotides: TGTGCCAGCAGTTACTCCGGGGATCTAGGGAATTCACCCCTCCACTTT.

This chain links TRBV18 with TRBJ2-1, with TRBD2 as a possible D gene (5 bases). CDR1 and CDR2 (germline): KGHSH, LQKENI. The CDR3 consists of 15 residues. Trimming took off 6 bases at V and 9 bases at J, with 21 bases between the two ends. The CDR3 DNA follows: TGTGCCAGCTCCCCCGGGGTGAGAGGGTCAGGTGAGCAGTTCTTC. Translation: CASSPGVRGSGEQFF.

The chain recombines TRBV14 with TRBJ2-5, with 7 bases aligning to TRBD1. Germline CDR1 and CDR2: SGHDN and FVKESK. J lost 4 bases, V lost 0 bases, and 5 bases had no gene match. This CDR3 comprises 15 residues. The CDR3 nucleotides read TGTGCCAGCAGCCAAGATCAAGGGACAGTAGAGACCCAGTACTTC. Translated: CASSQDQGTVETQYF.

The chain recombines TRBV9 with TRBJ2-7, with D perhaps TRBD2 (6 bases). The V end lost 0 bases, the J end lost 6 bases, and 13 bases lay between the germline ends. Germline loops: CDR1 SGDLS, CDR2 YYNGEE. The CDR3 is 14 amino acids. This CDR3 reads CASSVGLGVREQYF. CDR3 coding DNA: TGTGCCAGCAGCGTAGGACTAGGGGTCCGCGAGCAGTACTTC. The whole variable domain, remainder taken from reference TRBV9 and TRBJ2-7, is DSGVTQTPKHLITATGQRVTLRCSPRSGDLSVYWYQQSLDQGLQFLIQYYNGEERAKGNILERFSAQQFPDLHSELNLSSLELGDSALYFCASSVGLGVREQYFGPGTRLTVT.

This clone was counted once. This sequence joins TRBV21-1 and TRBJ1-2; whether TRBD1, the table's D call, matches the DNA was not checked. TRBV21-1 is shown as a pseudogene. The CDR3 is 16 amino acids. In DNA, the CDR3 is TGTGCCAGCAGCAAAGGTGGGGCAGGAAGACCTTATGGCTACACCTTC. Translating gives CASSKGGAGRPYGYTF.

The chain is built from TRBV5-1 and TRBJ2-2; 7 bases are a match to TRBD2. Germline assignment: CDR1 SGHRS and CDR2 YFSETQ. The J segment lost 4 bases and the V segment lost 2 bases, leaving 5 bases of the junction unmatched. This CDR3 has 15 residues. CDR3 sequence (DNA): TGCGCCAGCAGCTTCGGGACTACCTCCACCGGGGAGCTGTTTTTT. It specifies CASSFGTTSTGELFF. The entire variable domain, with the rest obtained from reference TRBV5-1 and TRBJ2-2, is as follows: KAGVTQTPRYLIKTRGQQVTLSCSPISGHRSVSWYQQTPGQGLQFLFEYFSETQRNKGNFPGRFSGRQFSNSRSEMNVSTLELGDSALYLCASSFGTTSTGELFFGEGSRLTVL.

This clone turned up a few times. The genes are TRBV7-2 and TRBJ1-2, with a tentative D call TRBD1 (5 bases). Trimming took 1 base from V and 8 from J, leaving 11 bases between them. The CDR3 is made up of 13 amino acids. Germline lookup yields CDR1 SGHTA and CDR2 FQGNSA. CDR3 in DNA: TGTGCCAGCAGCTTAGAGTTTAGGGGAGGCTACACCTTC. Translation: CASSLEFRGGYTF.

V gene TRBV28 combines with J gene TRBJ1-5; possible D gene TRBD1, 5 bases. Trimming shortened V by 6 bases and J by 2 bases, and 11 bases separated the two germline ends. Germline V CDR1 and CDR2: MDHEN, SYDVKM. The CDR3 is 14 amino acids. The CDR3 coding sequence is TGTGCCAGCAGCCCGACAGTTGGCAATCAGCCCCAGCATTTT. Residues: CASSPTVGNQPQHF. Complete variable domain (other parts from reference TRBV28 and TRBJ1-5): DVKVTQSSRYLVKRTGEKVFLECVQDMDHENMFWYRQDPGLGLRLIYFSYDVKMKEKGDIPEGYSVSREKKERFSLILESASTNQTSMYLCASSPTVGNQPQHFGDGTRLSIL.

The V gene is TRBV6-2 or TRBV6-3, the J gene TRBJ2-1, with 13 positions matching TRBD2. The V gene's germline CDR1 is MNHEY and CDR2 SVGEGT. Losses at the gene ends were 0 bases for V and 3 bases for J; bases not matched to a gene: 5. The CDR3 covers 18 residues. The CDR3 DNA is TGTGCCAGCAGTTACTCGACTAGCGGGGGGATTGGCTACAATGAGCAGTTCTTC. This codes for CASSYSTSGGIGYNEQFF.

This clone was seen just once. The chain couples TRBV19 to TRBJ2-5, with a tentative D call TRBD2 (7 bases). The CDR3 is made up of 15 amino acids. Germline loops: CDR1 LNHDA, CDR2 SQIVND (reference sequence). V lost 6 bases, J lost 1 base, and 15 bases lay in between. The CDR3 loop is CASRLGGGLQETQYF. The CDR3 DNA reads as TGTGCCAGTAGACTTGGGGGGGGGCTCCAAGAGACCCAGTACTTC.

The chain carries TRBV3-1 (or the pseudogene TRBV3-2) and TRBJ2-7, with 12 nucleotides matching TRBD1. Germline V gene lookup returns CDR1 LGHDT and CDR2 YNNKEL (reference sequence). The CDR3 extends over 14 amino acids. J was trimmed by 6 bases and V by 4 bases; bases with no gene match: 4. CDR3 loop: CASSLRDRGLEQYF. The CDR3 DNA sequence: TGTGCCAGCAGCCTAAGGGACAGGGGGCTCGAGCAGTACTTC.

J is TRBJ2-3 and V is TRBV7-3, with TRBD1 as a possible D gene (5 bases). The CDR3 runs to 14 residues. V lost 5 bases and J 4 bases, leaving 13 bases between the germline ends. Looked up from germline, CDR1 is SGHTA and CDR2 is FQGTGA. The CDR3 bases are TGTGCCAGCAGCAATCCAGGGTCAGCAGATACGCAGTATTTT. This encodes CASSNPGSADTQYF.

CDR3 in amino acids: CASSQDGAGGYGYTF. The CDR3 DNA is TGCGCCAGCAGCCAAGATGGGGCCGGGGGCTATGGCTACACCTTC. This chain joins TRBV4-3 and TRBJ1-2; TRBD1 might be the D (5 bases). V lost 0 bases and J 4 bases, leaving 12 bases between the germline ends. The CDR3 is 15 amino acids. Germline V lookup: CDR1 LGHNA, CDR2 YSLEER.

The chain uses TRBV5-6 and TRBJ2-7; D is perhaps TRBD2 (5 bases). Between the trimmed V and J ends, which lost 0 bases and 7 bases, there was a span of 11 bases. Germline V lookup: CDR1 SGHDT, CDR2 YYEEEE. The CDR3 is made up of 13 amino acids. The CDR3 bases are TGTGCCAGCAGCTTGGCTGAGGGCTCGGAGCAGTACTTC. Amino acid sequence: CASSLAEGSEQYF. The full variable domain, its missing parts supplied by reference TRBV5-6 and TRBJ2-7, is DAGVTQSPTHLIKTRGQQVTLRCSPKSGHDTVSWYQQALGQGPQFIFQYYEEEERQRGNFPDRFSGHQFPNYSSELNVNALLLGDSALYLCASSLAEGSEQYFGPGTRLTVT.